Listed here are 15 T cell receptor beta chains from one sample, sequenced in a study of T cell responses to AZD1222 COVID-19 vaccine. Sequencing used immunoSEQ multiplex PCR; TCRdb keeps in-frame clones, though not all of them. This table holds about 150,000 clones, 75% to 95% found once. The sequenced sample was peripheral blood, obtained on day 0 of MenACWY control vaccination. The receptors derive from an adult in good health.

J is TRBJ2-5 and V is TRBV27, with 10 bases that match TRBD2. The junction had 9 bases not matched to a gene; V was cut back by 7 bases and J by 1 base. The germline gives CDR1 MNHEY, CDR2 SMNVEV (reference sequence). The CDR3 loop spans 16 amino acids. This CDR3 is CASMTRTSGSQETQYF. The CDR3 DNA reads TGTGCCAGCATGACGCGGACTAGCGGAAGCCAAGAGACCCAGTACTTC.

This clone was picked up one time. This rearrangement joins TRBV7-3 to TRBJ2-1; D is unresolved. Germline V gene sequence: CDR1 SGHTA, CDR2 FQGTGA. V was trimmed by 5 bases and J by 6 bases, leaving 11 bases between them. This CDR3 region has 13 residues. CDR3 in DNA: TGTGCCAGCAGCCCTTCTCCCCTCAATGAGCAGTTCTTC. This gives the protein CASSPSPLNEQFF.

The V and J genes are TRBV3-1 (or the pseudogene TRBV3-2) and TRBJ1-6; D may be TRBD1 (5 bases). The germline gives CDR1 LGHDT, CDR2 YNNKEL (reference sequence). V was clipped by 4 bases and J by 9 bases, with 13 bases between them. The CDR3 totals 14 residues. CDR3 region: CASSPARVRSPLHF. The CDR3 region has the DNA TGTGCCAGCAGCCCGGCCAGGGTCCGTTCACCCCTCCACTTT.

This chain joins TRBV2 and TRBJ1-4; a possible D gene is TRBD1 (5 bases). The CDR3 length is 13 residues. Germline-derived CDR1 and CDR2 are SNHLY and FYNNEI. V was pared by 6 bases and J by 10 bases, with 15 bases between. CDR3 sequence: CASRDTGGGKLFF. The CDR3 DNA reads as TGTGCCAGCAGGGACACCGGGGGTGGAAAACTGTTTTTT.

The V and J genes are TRBV7-8 and TRBJ2-1, with 12 positions matching TRBD2. This CDR3 has 16 amino acids. Looked up from germline, CDR1 is SGHVS and CDR2 is FQNEAQ. V dropped 3 bases and J dropped 3; count of bases not matched to a gene: 3. The CDR3 sequence: CASSLETSGGYNEQFF. The CDR3 coding sequence is TGTGCCAGCAGCTTGGAGACTAGCGGGGGCTACAATGAGCAGTTCTTC.

This chain joins TRBV7-9 and TRBJ2-7; D is perhaps TRBD2 (6 bases). Per the germline V gene, CDR1 is SEHNR and CDR2 is FQNEAQ (reference sequence). Between the trimmed V and J ends, which lost 5 bases and 4 bases, there was a span of 15 bases. The CDR3 has 14 residues. The CDR3 bases are TGTGCCAGCAGCACCTCCGGGACTCTGTACGAGCAGTACTTC. Translating gives CASSTSGTLYEQYF. Variable domain in full (rest from reference TRBV7-9 and TRBJ2-7): DTGVSQNPRHKITKRGQNVTFRCDPISEHNRLYWYRQTLGQGPEFLTYFQNEAQLEKSRLLSDRFSAERPKGSFSTLEIQRTEQGDSAMYLCASSTSGTLYEQYFGPGTRLTVT.

On this clone: At one boundary the junction diverges from the germline segment, which might be a read error. The chain couples TRBV10-2 to TRBJ2-2, with 9 bases identical to TRBD1. The CDR3 is 16 amino acids. Germline CDR1 is WSHSY and CDR2 is SAAADI. The CDR3 reads CASSGPGTGNPGELFF. The CDR3 nucleotides are TGCGCCAGCAGCGGTCCCGGGACAGGGAACCCCGGGGAGCTGTTTTTT.

This chain connects TRBV4-1 to TRBJ1-4, with a possible D match to TRBD1 (6 bases). CDR3 length: 16 amino acids. The germline V gene encodes CDR1 MGHRA and CDR2 YSYEKL. V was pared by 0 bases and J by 8 bases, with 16 bases between. In nucleotides, the CDR3 is TGCGCCAGCAGCCAAGATAGCGGGGGGCAGAGGGAAAAACTGTTTTTT. Translating gives CASSQDSGGQREKLFF.

The V call is TRBV30, the J call TRBJ1-1, with 7 bases lining up with TRBD1. J gave up 0 bases and V 2 bases, and 3 bases lay outside the gene matches. Per the germline V gene, CDR1 is GTSNPN and CDR2 is SVGIG (reference sequence). The CDR3 spans 14 residues. As DNA, the CDR3 is TGTGCCTGGAGTATGGGACAGATGAACACTGAAGCTTTCTTT. Translated, it gives CAWSMGQMNTEAFF.

This chain links TRBV28 with TRBJ1-3; D remains unclear. This CDR3 is 13 amino acids long. Trimming took 5 bases from V and 2 from J, leaving 7 bases between them. Germline V gene sequence: CDR1 MDHEN, CDR2 SYDVKM. CDR3: CASSLGTGNTIYF. CDR3 in DNA: TGTGCCAGCAGTCTGGGGACTGGAAACACCATATATTTT.

The J gene is TRBJ1-4, the V gene TRBV29-1; the match to TRBD1 covers 8 bases. The V segment lost 5 bases and the J segment 15 bases; nucleotides outside the gene matches: 8. The germline V gene has CDR1 SQVTM and CDR2 ANQGSEA. This CDR3 comprises 11 residues. CDR3 loop: CSVHGQGGVFF. The CDR3 DNA reads TGCAGCGTTCACGGACAGGGTGGGGTGTTTTTT.

The V gene is TRBV30, the J gene TRBJ1-1; D is ambiguous. The CDR3 totals 14 residues. V was shortened by 0 bases and J by 5 bases, with 13 bases between the two germline ends. Germline values: CDR1 GTSNPN, CDR2 SVGIG (reference sequence). As DNA, the CDR3 is TGTGCCTGGAGTGTACCAGGAGGTGGGACTGAAGCTTTCTTT. Protein sequence: CAWSVPGGGTEAFF.

The chain links TRBV20-1 to TRBJ2-7; D unclear. V lost 3 bases, J lost 0 bases, and 12 bases lay in between. Germline V gives CDR1 DFQATT, CDR2 SNEGSKA (reference sequence). This CDR3 contains 14 residues. Here the CDR3 reads CSASGPKRSYEQYF. As DNA, the CDR3 is TGCAGTGCTAGTGGGCCAAAGCGCTCCTACGAGCAGTACTTC.

This chain joins TRBV18 and TRBJ2-4; D remains ambiguous. The germline gives CDR1 KGHSH, CDR2 LQKENI. The V end lost 2 bases, the J end lost 5 bases, and 4 bases lay between the germline ends. CDR3 length: 12 residues. The CDR3 coding sequence is TGTGCCAGCTCACCAGGTCAAAACATTCAGTACTTC. It is translated as CASSPGQNIQYF.

J is TRBJ1-2 and V is TRBV18; TRBD1 aligns across 8 bases. This CDR3 contains 15 residues. V was clipped by 2 bases and J by 4 bases; unmatched bases: 6. Germline loops: CDR1 KGHSH, CDR2 LQKENI. Here the CDR3 reads CASSPDAGTGYGYTF. CDR3 coding DNA: TGTGCCAGCTCACCAGACGCCGGGACAGGCTATGGCTACACCTTC. The full variable domain, with the rest looked up from reference TRBV18 and TRBJ1-2, is NAGVMQNPRHLVRRRGQEARLRCSPMKGHSHVYWYRQLPEEGLKFMVYLQKENIIDESGMPKERFSAEFPKEGPSILRIQQVVRGDSAAYFCASSPDAGTGYGYTFGSGTRLTVV.